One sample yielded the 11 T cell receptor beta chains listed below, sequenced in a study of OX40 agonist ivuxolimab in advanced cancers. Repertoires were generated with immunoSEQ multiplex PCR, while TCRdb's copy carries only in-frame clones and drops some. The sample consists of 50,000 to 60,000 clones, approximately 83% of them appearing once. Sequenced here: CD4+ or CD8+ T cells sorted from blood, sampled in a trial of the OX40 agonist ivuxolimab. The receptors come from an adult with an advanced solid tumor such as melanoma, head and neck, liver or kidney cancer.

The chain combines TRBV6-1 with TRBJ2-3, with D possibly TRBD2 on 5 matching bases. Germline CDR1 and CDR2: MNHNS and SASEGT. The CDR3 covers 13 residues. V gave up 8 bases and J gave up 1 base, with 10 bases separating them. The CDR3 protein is CASRRAGTDTQYF. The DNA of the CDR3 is TGTGCCAGCCGGCGGGCAGGCACAGATACGCAGTATTTT.

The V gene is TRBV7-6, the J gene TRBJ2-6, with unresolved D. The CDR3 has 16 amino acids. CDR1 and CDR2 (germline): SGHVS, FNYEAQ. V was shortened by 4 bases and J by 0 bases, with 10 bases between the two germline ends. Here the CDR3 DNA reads TGTGCCAGCAGCTCGGACGGAGACTCTGGGGCCAACGTCCTGACTTTC. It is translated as CASSSDGDSGANVLTF. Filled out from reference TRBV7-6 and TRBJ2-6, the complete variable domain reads GAGVSQSPRYKVTKRGQDVALRCDPISGHVSLYWYRQALGQGPEFLTYFNYEAQQDKSGLPNDRFSAERPEGSISTLTIQRTEQRDSAMYRCASSSDGDSGANVLTFGAGSRLTVL.

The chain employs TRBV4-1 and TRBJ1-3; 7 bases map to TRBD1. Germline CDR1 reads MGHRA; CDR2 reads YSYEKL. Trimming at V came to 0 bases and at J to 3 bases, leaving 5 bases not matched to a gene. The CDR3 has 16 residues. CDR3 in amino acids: CASSQERGLGGNTIYF. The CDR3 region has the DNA TGCGCCAGCAGCCAAGAAAGGGGGCTAGGTGGAAACACCATATATTTT.

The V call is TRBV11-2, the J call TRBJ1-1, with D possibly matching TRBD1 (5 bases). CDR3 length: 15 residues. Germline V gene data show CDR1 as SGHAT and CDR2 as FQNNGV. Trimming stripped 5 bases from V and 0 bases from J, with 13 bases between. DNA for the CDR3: TGTGCCAGCAGCCCGATTACGGGGCTGAACACTGAAGCTTTCTTT. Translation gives CASSPITGLNTEAFF. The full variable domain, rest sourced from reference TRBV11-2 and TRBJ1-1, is EAGVAQSPRYKIIEKRQSVAFWCNPISGHATLYWYQQILGQGPKLLIQFQNNGVVDDSQLPKDRFSAERLKGVDSTLKIQPAKLEDSAVYLCASSPITGLNTEAFFGQGTRLTVV.

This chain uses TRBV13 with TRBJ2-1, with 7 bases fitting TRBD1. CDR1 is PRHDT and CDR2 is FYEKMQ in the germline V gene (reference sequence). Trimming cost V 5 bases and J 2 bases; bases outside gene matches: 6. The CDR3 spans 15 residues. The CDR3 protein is CASSRRTGTYNEQFF. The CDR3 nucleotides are TGTGCCAGCAGCCGCCGGACAGGAACCTACAATGAGCAGTTCTTC.

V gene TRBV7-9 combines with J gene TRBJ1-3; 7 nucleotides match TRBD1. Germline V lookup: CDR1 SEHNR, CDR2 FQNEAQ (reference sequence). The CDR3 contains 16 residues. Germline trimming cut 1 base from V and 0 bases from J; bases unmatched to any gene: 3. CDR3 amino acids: CASSLEPGGSGNTIYF. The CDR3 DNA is TGTGCCAGCAGCTTAGAGCCAGGGGGCTCTGGAAACACCATATATTTT.

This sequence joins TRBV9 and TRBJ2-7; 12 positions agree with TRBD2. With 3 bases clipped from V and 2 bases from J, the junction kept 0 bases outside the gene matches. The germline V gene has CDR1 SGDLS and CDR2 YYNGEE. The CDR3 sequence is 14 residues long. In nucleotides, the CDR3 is TGTGCCAGCAGCGGGACTAGCGGGACCTACGAGCAGTACTTC. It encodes CASSGTSGTYEQYF.

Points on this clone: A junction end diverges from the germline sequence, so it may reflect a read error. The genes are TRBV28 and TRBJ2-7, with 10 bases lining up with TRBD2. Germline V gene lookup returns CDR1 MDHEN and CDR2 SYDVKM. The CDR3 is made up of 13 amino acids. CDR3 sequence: CASSPGLAGALGF. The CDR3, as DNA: TGTGCCAGCAGTCCTGGGCTAGCGGGAGCCCTCGGGTTC.

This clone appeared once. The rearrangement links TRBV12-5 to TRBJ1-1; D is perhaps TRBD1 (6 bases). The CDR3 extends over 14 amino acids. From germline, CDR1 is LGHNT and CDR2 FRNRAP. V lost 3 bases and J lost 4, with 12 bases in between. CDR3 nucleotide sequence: TGTGCTAGTGGTTTTGGGGTCAGGGGCACTGAAGCTTTCTTT. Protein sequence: CASGFGVRGTEAFF.

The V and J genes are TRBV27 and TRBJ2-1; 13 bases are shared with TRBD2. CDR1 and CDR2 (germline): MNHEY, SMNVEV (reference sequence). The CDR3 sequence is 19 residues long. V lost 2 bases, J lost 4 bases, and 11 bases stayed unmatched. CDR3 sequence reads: CASSLPHRTSGRLYNEQFF. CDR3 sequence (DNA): TGTGCCAGCAGTTTACCCCACCGGACTAGCGGGAGATTATACAATGAGCAGTTCTTC.

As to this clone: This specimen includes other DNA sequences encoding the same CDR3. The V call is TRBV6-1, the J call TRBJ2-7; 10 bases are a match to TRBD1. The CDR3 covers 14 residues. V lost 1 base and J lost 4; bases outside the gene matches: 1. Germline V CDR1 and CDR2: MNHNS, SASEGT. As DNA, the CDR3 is TGTGCCAGCAGTGAAGGGACAGGGGGTTACGAGCAGTACTTC. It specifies CASSEGTGGYEQYF.